This entry lists 18 T cell receptor beta chains sequenced from one sample in a study of early T cells in non-severe SARS-CoV-2 infection. TCRdb reprocessed the 5' RACE reads via MiXCR and lists one record per CDR3 protein. Of around 66,000 distinct CDR3 sequences listed, 4.5% to 7.5% were seen once; the top ten hold 3% to 3.5%. The material sequenced was whole blood, taken at baseline. Every receptor here comes from an adult who was a healthcare worker with PCR-confirmed SARS-CoV-2 infection or an uninfected control (not recorded which).

This clonotype has at least ten counts. This chain joins TRBV7-2 and TRBJ2-2; unclear D gene. V was clipped by 5 bases and J by 0 bases, with 4 bases between them. Germline values: CDR1 SGHTA, CDR2 FQGNSA. The CDR3 spans 13 residues. CDR3 DNA: TGTGCCAGCAGCCGGACGAACACCGGGGAGCTGTTTTTT. Amino acids: CASSRTNTGELFF.

The chain has TRBV24-1 and TRBJ2-7, with TRBD1 identical over 7 bases. The V segment lost 5 bases and the J segment 0 bases; nucleotides outside the gene matches: 6. The germline V gene encodes CDR1 KGHDR and CDR2 SFDVKD. The CDR3 totals 15 residues. CDR3 in amino acids: CATSVGTDSSYEQYF. DNA of the CDR3: TGTGCCACCAGTGTCGGGACAGATAGCTCCTACGAGCAGTACTTC.

The chain employs TRBV29-1 and TRBJ2-5, with TRBD1 matching over 7 bases. With V trimmed by 1 base and J by 7 bases, 6 bases remained unmatched. Germline CDR1 SQVTM, CDR2 ANQGSEA. The CDR3 consists of 13 residues. The CDR3, as DNA: TGCAGCGTTGAAGGACAGGGTCGGGGGACCCAGTACTTC. It yields the protein CSVEGQGRGTQYF.

On this clonotype: A much larger clone sits a single nucleotide away, making a read error possible. The rearrangement joins TRBV6-2 or TRBV6-3 to TRBJ2-7; TRBD2 agrees at 10 bases. The CDR3 consists of 14 residues. CDR1 MNHEY and CDR2 SVGEGT come from the germline V gene. The CDR3 loop is CVSSWTSGTTGQYF. DNA for the CDR3: TGTGTCAGCAGCTGGACTAGCGGCACCACGGGGCAGTACTTC.

At least ten counts were recorded for this clonotype. J is TRBJ2-3 and V is TRBV9; maybe TRBD1 (6 bases). Germline loops: CDR1 SGDLS, CDR2 YYNGEE. The ends were cut back, 4 bases at V and 3 bases at J, with 15 bases in the middle. The CDR3 extends over 15 amino acids. The DNA for the CDR3 is TGTGCCAGCAGCCCAGGGGTCAGGGAAACAGATACGCAGTATTTT. Its translation: CASSPGVRETDTQYF. Drawing the rest from reference TRBV9 and TRBJ2-3, the complete variable domain is DSGVTQTPKHLITATGQRVTLRCSPRSGDLSVYWYQQSLDQGLQFLIQYYNGEERAKGNILERFSAQQFPDLHSELNLSSLELGDSALYFCASSPGVRETDTQYFGPGTRLTVL.

At least ten counts were recorded for this clonotype. The gene calls are TRBV28 and TRBJ1-5, with D possibly TRBD1 on 6 matching bases. The CDR3 contains 16 residues. CDR1 is MDHEN, CDR2 SYDVKM, per germline. Trimming took 3 bases from V and 0 from J, leaving 12 bases between them. The CDR3 here is CASSFPGQLSNQPQHF. The DNA of the CDR3 is TGTGCCAGCAGTTTTCCCGGACAGCTTAGCAATCAGCCCCAGCATTTT.

This clonotype showed up many times. The rearrangement joins TRBV9 to TRBJ2-3; no clear D. CDR1 and CDR2 (germline): SGDLS, YYNGEE. V was pared by 0 bases and J by 6 bases, with 14 bases between. The CDR3 consists of 15 residues. The CDR3 spells CASSVEAQRPDTQYF. In DNA form, the CDR3 reads TGTGCCAGCAGCGTAGAGGCCCAACGTCCGGATACGCAGTATTTT.

This clonotype was found many times. The V and J genes are TRBV11-2 and TRBJ2-7, with 7 bases lining up with TRBD1. The length of the CDR3 is 15 residues. V gave up 4 bases and J gave up 2 bases; unmatched junction bases: 8. The germline CDR1 and CDR2 sequences are SGHAT and FQNNGV. CDR3 sequence: CASSSLTGTAYEQYF. DNA for the CDR3: TGTGCCAGCAGCTCCTTGACAGGGACCGCCTACGAGCAGTACTTC.

This clonotype occurred a few times. The chain carries TRBV29-1 and TRBJ2-1; 12 nucleotides match TRBD2. CDR3 length equals 14 residues. V lost 1 base, J lost 7 bases, and 2 bases stayed unmatched. Germline V gives CDR1 SQVTM, CDR2 ANQGSEA. The chain's CDR3 is CSVEATSGSNEQFF. The DNA of the CDR3 is TGCAGCGTTGAAGCGACTAGCGGGAGTAATGAGCAGTTCTTC.

The CDR3 nucleotides read TGTGCCAGCAGCTTGTACGGGAGGATCCGCTATTACGAGCAGTACTTC. Its translation: CASSLYGRIRYYEQYF. This chain links TRBV5-6 with TRBJ2-7; TRBD2 aligns across 7 bases. From germline, CDR1 is SGHDT and CDR2 YYEEEE. The J segment lost 4 bases and the V segment lost 1 base, leaving 11 bases of the junction unmatched. This CDR3 region has 16 residues.

This clonotype was detected a few times. The chain joins TRBV2 to TRBJ2-5; D is ambiguous. Between the trimmed V and J ends, which lost 6 bases and 1 base, there was a span of 0 bases. Germline loops: CDR1 SNHLY, CDR2 FYNNEI. The CDR3 covers 10 residues. The CDR3 bases are TGTGCCAGCAGCCAAGAGACCCAGTACTTC. This sequence encodes CASSQETQYF.

This clonotype was counted ten times or more. This chain links TRBV6-5 with TRBJ1-2; TRBD1 matches at 7 bases. V was clipped by 7 bases and J by 2 bases; unmatched bases: 16. CDR1 MNHEY and CDR2 SVGAGI come from the germline V gene. This CDR3 has 17 amino acids. The CDR3 sequence is CASTVSDRVGLNYGYTF. In nucleotides, the CDR3 is TGTGCCAGCACCGTCAGCGACAGGGTCGGATTAAACTATGGCTACACCTTC.

This clonotype came up a few times. The chain joins TRBV5-6 to TRBJ2-7; tentatively, D is TRBD2 (5 bases). Germline V lookup: CDR1 SGHDT, CDR2 YYEEEE. CDR3 size: 14 residues. Trimming cost V 0 bases and J 4 bases, with 11 bases left between them. CDR3 DNA: TGTGCCAGCAGCTTGGGAGGGATTGAGTACGAGCAGTACTTC. This translates into CASSLGGIEYEQYF. The full variable domain, with the rest looked up from reference TRBV5-6 and TRBJ2-7, is DAGVTQSPTHLIKTRGQQVTLRCSPKSGHDTVSWYQQALGQGPQFIFQYYEEEERQRGNFPDRFSGHQFPNYSSELNVNALLLGDSALYLCASSLGGIEYEQYFGPGTRLTVT.

This clonotype has ten or more counts. The chain has TRBV28 and TRBJ2-3; 8 nucleotides align to TRBD2. Trimming took 6 bases from V and 0 from J; bases not matched to a gene: 8. The CDR3 is 16 residues long. Germline values: CDR1 MDHEN, CDR2 SYDVKM. The chain's CDR3 is CASRPSAGGSTDTQYF. The CDR3 bases are TGTGCCAGCAGACCGTCGGCGGGAGGAAGCACAGATACGCAGTATTTT.

This clonotype was seen a handful of times. The chain recombines TRBV20-1 with TRBJ2-1; 10 bases fit TRBD2. V dropped 1 base and J dropped 2; count of bases not matched to a gene: 2. This CDR3 comprises 15 residues. CDR1 DFQATT and CDR2 SNEGSKA come from the germline V gene (reference sequence). In nucleotides, the CDR3 is TGCAGTGCTAGAGGGACTAGCGGCGCCTACAATGAGCAGTTCTTC. This translates into CSARGTSGAYNEQFF.

The chain couples TRBV11-2 to TRBJ1-2; D gene uncertain. From germline, CDR1 is SGHAT and CDR2 FQNNGV. This CDR3 has 13 amino acids. Deletions cut 0 bases from V and 10 bases from J, with 12 bases between. CDR3 nucleotides: TGTGCCAGCAGCTTAGAACCCGGGAGCGACTACACCTTC. Its translation is CASSLEPGSDYTF.

This clonotype was counted at least ten times. V gene TRBV7-2 combines with J gene TRBJ1-5, with TRBD1 matching over 8 bases. This CDR3 is 15 amino acids long. V lost 5 bases and J lost 5; bases outside the gene matches: 8. CDR1 and CDR2 from the germline V gene are SGHTA and FQGNSA. This CDR3 reads CASSADRGLYQPQHF. CDR3 bases: TGTGCCAGCAGCGCCGACAGGGGCCTCTATCAGCCCCAGCATTTT.

This clonotype was found many times. The V gene is TRBV5-1, the J gene TRBJ2-6; D uncertain. The CDR3 is 14 residues long. Germline V gives CDR1 SGHRS, CDR2 YFSETQ. Trimming took 0 bases from V and 4 from J, leaving 5 bases between them. The CDR3 DNA is TGCGCCAGCAGCTTGGGTGTCGGGGCCAACGTCCTGACTTTC. Translation: CASSLGVGANVLTF.